This T cell receptor beta chain originates from a study of shared clonotypes between healthy human individuals. Profiled with immunoSEQ multiplex PCR; TCRdb holds only in-frame clones, not every one. The sample consists of 2,500,000 or so clones, over 85% of them appearing once. Both subsets, CD45RA+ naive and CD45RA-negative memory, were split from the CD4+ cells. General observations from the study: Non-shared clonotypes had lower generation probabilities than those shared by all four donors.

Germline CDR1 is MDHEN and CDR2 is SYDVKM. CDR3 length: 13 amino acids. Trimming removed 8 bases at V and 5 bases at J, with 16 bases between. On this clone: The antigen is unknown.

The sequence derives from a man between 18 and 35 years old in good health. Some clones in this sample may be carry-over from other donors' samples. This chain uses TRBV28 with TRBJ2-7; either TRBD1 or TRBD2 may fit D (7 bases each). What was sequenced was naive CD4+ T cells from PBMCs. Subset described: CD45RA+ positively selected. The CDR3 is CASAGGGFDEQYF. The CDR3 region has the DNA TGTGCCAGCGCAGGGGGGGGTTTTGACGAGCAGTACTTC. Supplemented by reference TRBV28 and TRBJ2-7, the full variable domain reads DVKVTQSSRYLVKRTGEKVFLECVQDMDHENMFWYRQDPGLGLRLIYFSYDVKMKEKGDIPEGYSVSREKKERFSLILESASTNQTSMYLCASAGGGFDEQYFGPGTRLTVT.